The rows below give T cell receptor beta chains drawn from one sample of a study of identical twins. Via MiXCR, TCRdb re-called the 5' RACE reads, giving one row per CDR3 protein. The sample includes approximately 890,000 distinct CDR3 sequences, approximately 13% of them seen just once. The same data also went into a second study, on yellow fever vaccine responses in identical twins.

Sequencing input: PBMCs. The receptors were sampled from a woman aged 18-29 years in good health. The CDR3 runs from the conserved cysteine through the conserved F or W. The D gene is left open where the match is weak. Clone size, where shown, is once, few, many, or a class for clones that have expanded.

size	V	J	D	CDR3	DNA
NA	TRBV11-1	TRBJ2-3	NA	CASSLALGGARGTDTQYF	TGTGCCAGCAGCTTAGCCCTAGGAGGGGCTCGCGGGACAGATACGCAGTATTTT
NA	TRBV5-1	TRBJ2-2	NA	CASSLGRETGELFF	TGCGCCAGTAGCCTGGGACGCGAAACCGGGGAGCTGTTTTTT
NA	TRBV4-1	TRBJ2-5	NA	CASSPGRNQETQYF	TGCGCCAGCAGCCCGGGACGGAACCAAGAGACCCAGTACTTC
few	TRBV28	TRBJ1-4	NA	CASSLDVTTNEKLFF	TGTGCCAGCAGTTTAGACGTCACAACTAATGAAAAACTGTTTTTT
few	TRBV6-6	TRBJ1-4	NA	CASAPTNEKLFF	TGTGCCAGCGCCCCCACTAATGAAAAACTGTTTTTT
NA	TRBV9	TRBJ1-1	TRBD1	CASSALGVDRGTEAFF	TGTGCCAGCAGCGCCCTAGGGGTTGACAGGGGAACTGAAGCTTTCTTT
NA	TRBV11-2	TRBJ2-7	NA	CASSLQYYEQYF	TGTGCCAGCAGCTTACAATACTACGAGCAGTACTTC
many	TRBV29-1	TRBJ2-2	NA	CSVSLGRQGSSGELFF	TGCAGCGTTTCCCTCGGCCGGCAGGGTAGTAGCGGGGAGCTGTTTTTT
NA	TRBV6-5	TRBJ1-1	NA	CASSFWGSGMNTEAFF	TGTGCCAGCAGTTTTTGGGGGTCAGGTATGAACACTGAAGCTTTCTTT
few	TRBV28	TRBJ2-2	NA	CASSSPGRGITGELFF	TGTGCCAGCAGTTCGCCCGGCAGGGGTATAACCGGGGAGCTGTTTTTT
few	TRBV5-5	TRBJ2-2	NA	CASSSTVGELFF	TGTGCCAGCAGTTCGACAGTGGGGGAGCTGTTTTTT
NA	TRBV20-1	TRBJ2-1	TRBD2	CSARPTSASYNEQFF	TGCAGTGCTAGGCCTACTAGCGCTTCCTACAATGAGCAGTTCTTC
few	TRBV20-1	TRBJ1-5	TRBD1	CSAAGQGNQPQHF	TGCAGTGCCGCCGGACAGGGGAATCAGCCCCAGCATTTT
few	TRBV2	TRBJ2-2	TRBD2	CASNPPGLAGGKSANTGELFF	TGTGCCAGCAACCCGCCGGGACTAGCGGGAGGGAAATCCGCGAACACCGGGGAGCTGTTTTTT
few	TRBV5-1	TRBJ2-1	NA	CASSQDPPVGQFF	TGCGCCAGCAGCCAGGATCCTCCGGTGGGGCAGTTCTTC
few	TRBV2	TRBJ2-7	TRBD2	CASIAGGGEQYF	TGTGCCAGCATTGCGGGAGGTGGCGAGCAGTACTTC
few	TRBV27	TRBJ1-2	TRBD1	CASSLRDRAADGYTF	TGTGCCAGCAGTTTAAGGGACAGGGCCGCGGATGGCTACACCTTC
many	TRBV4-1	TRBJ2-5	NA	CASSQGLIGETQYF	TGCGCCAGCAGCCAAGGACTAATAGGGGAGACCCAGTACTTC
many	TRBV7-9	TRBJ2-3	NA	CASSRGGDWADTQYF	TGTGCCAGCAGCCGAGGCGGGGATTGGGCAGATACGCAGTATTTT
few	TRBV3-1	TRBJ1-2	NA	CASSQDIGYNYGYTF	TGTGCCAGCAGCCAAGATATTGGCTATAACTATGGCTACACCTTC
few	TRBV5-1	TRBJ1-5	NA	CASSQDGDSNQPQHF	TGCGCCAGCAGCCAGGACGGCGATAGCAATCAGCCCCAGCATTTT
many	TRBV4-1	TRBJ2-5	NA	CASSQGSGEWETQYF	TGCGCCAGCAGCCAAGGGTCGGGGGAATGGGAGACCCAGTACTTC
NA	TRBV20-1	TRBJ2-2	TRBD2	CSARTSGANTGELFF	TGCAGTGCTAGAACTAGCGGAGCGAACACCGGGGAGCTGTTTTTT
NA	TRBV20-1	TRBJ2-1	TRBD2	CSAPTSGLSNEQFF	TGCAGTGCCCCCACTAGCGGGCTAAGCAATGAGCAGTTCTTC
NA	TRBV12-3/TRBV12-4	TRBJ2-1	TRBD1	CATLGQGDNEQFF	TGTGCCACCCTGGGACAGGGGGACAATGAGCAGTTCTTC
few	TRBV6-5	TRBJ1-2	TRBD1	CASSSRQGVDGYTF	TGTGCCAGCAGTTCGCGACAGGGGGTGGATGGCTACACCTTC
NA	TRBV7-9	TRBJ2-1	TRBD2	CASSSPSGRAYNEQFF	TGTGCCAGCAGCTCCCCGAGCGGGAGGGCGTACAATGAGCAGTTCTTC
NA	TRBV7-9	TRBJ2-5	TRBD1	CASSPTLRQGVVETQYF	TGTGCCAGCAGCCCCACGCTACGACAGGGGGTCGTGGAGACCCAGTACTTC
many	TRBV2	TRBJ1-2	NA	CASRQAAQEPYGYTF	TGTGCCAGCAGACAGGCAGCACAAGAACCTTATGGCTACACCTTC
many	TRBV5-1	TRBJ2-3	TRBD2	CASSQRTSGPSTDTQYF	TGCGCCAGCAGTCAAAGGACTAGCGGTCCCAGCACAGATACGCAGTATTTT
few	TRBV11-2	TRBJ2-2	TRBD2	CASTLVAGGNTGELFF	TGTGCCAGCACCTTAGTAGCGGGGGGGAACACCGGGGAGCTGTTTTTT
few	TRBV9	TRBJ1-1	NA	CASSGTGTRLPIEAFF	TGTGCCAGCAGCGGAACCGGGACAAGGTTGCCCATTGAAGCTTTCTTT
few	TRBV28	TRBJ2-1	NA	CASIFGGGGIPALDEQFF	TGTGCCAGCATATTTGGCGGTGGCGGGATCCCCGCTTTGGATGAGCAGTTCTTC
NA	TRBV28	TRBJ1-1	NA	CASSPTGRRNTEAFF	TGTGCCAGCAGTCCGACCGGACGCCGGAACACTGAAGCTTTCTTT
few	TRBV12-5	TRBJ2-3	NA	CASPPRGGVTDTQYF	TGTGCTAGCCCCCCCCGCGGAGGGGTAACAGATACGCAGTATTTT
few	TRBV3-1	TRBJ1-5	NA	CASSQDRVPQPQHF	TGTGCCAGCAGCCAAGACAGGGTTCCTCAGCCCCAGCATTTT
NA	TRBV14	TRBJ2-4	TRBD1	CASSRTGGGIQYF	TGTGCCAGCAGCCGAACAGGGGGCGGCATTCAGTACTTC
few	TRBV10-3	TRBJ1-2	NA	CAISEPNTGYGGYTF	TGTGCCATCAGTGAACCTAACACAGGGTATGGTGGCTACACCTTC
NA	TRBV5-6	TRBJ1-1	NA	CASSLGTRPEAFF	TGTGCCAGCAGCTTGGGGACAAGGCCTGAAGCTTTCTTT
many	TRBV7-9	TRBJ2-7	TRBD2	CASSLAGLGSYEQYF	TGTGCCAGCAGCTTAGCGGGACTAGGCTCCTACGAGCAGTACTTC
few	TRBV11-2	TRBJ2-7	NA	CASSLLASAYEQYF	TGTGCCAGCAGCTTATTGGCTAGCGCCTACGAGCAGTACTTC
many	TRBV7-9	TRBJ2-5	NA	CASSFPDTQETQYF	TGTGCCAGCAGCTTCCCGGACACACAAGAGACCCAGTACTTC
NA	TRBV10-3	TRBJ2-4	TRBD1	CAISDSKQGANENIQYF	TGTGCCATCAGTGATTCCAAACAGGGGGCTAATGAAAACATTCAGTACTTC
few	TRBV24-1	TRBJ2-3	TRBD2	CATSDPAGGSTDTQYF	TGTGCCACCAGTGATCCAGCGGGAGGGAGCACAGATACGCAGTATTTT
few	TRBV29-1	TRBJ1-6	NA	CSVKTVASSPLHF	TGCAGCGTTAAGACAGTAGCCTCCTCACCCCTCCACTTT
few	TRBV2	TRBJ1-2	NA	CATAVWTETSENVGYTF	TGTGCCACCGCGGTGTGGACAGAGACGTCGGAAAACGTCGGCTACACCTTC
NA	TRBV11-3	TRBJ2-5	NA	CASSLHQQETQYF	TGTGCCAGCAGCTTACACCAACAAGAGACCCAGTACTTC
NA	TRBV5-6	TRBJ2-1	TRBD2	CASRTGLAGDNEQFF	TGTGCCAGCAGAACGGGACTAGCGGGGGACAATGAGCAGTTCTTC
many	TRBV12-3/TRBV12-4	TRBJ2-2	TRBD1	CASSNGQGYTGELFF	TGTGCCAGCAGCAACGGACAGGGCTACACCGGGGAGCTGTTTTTT
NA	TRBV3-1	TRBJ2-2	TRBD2	CASSQVAGLGGTGELFF	TGTGCCAGCAGCCAAGTTGCCGGACTAGGAGGTACCGGGGAGCTGTTTTTT
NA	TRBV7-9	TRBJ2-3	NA	CASSLGEEINTDTQYF	TGTGCCAGCAGCTTAGGAGAGGAAATTAACACAGATACGCAGTATTTT
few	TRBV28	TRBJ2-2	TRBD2	CASILGGTANTGELFF	TGTGCCAGCATCCTGGGGGGGACCGCGAACACCGGGGAGCTGTTTTTT